These 21 T cell receptor beta chains originate from one sample sequenced in a study of a mutant IDH1 vaccine in newly diagnosed glioma. Noted time point: week 5, during vaccination. Each vaccine dose was 300 ug of mutant IDH1 20-mer peptide, with topical imiquimod. Sequencing was performed with immunoSEQ multiplex PCR; in TCRdb, only in-frame clones are kept and a portion is missing. This sample has tens of thousands of clones, with 75% to 90% found just once. No antigens are known for them. Sequencing used PBMCs, obtained from a glioma patient whose treatment included an IDH1 peptide vaccine. The receptor set was obtained from a man aged 40-50 years with glioma.

J is TRBJ2-7 and V is TRBV4-3; D not certain. The germline V gene has CDR1 LGHNA and CDR2 YSLEER. V lost 0 bases and J lost 4, with 13 bases in between. The CDR3 consists of 15 residues. In nucleotides, the CDR3 is TGCGCCAGCAGCCAAGATCTTCCGGCATATTACGAGCAGTACTTC. Translating gives CASSQDLPAYYEQYF.

V is TRBV23-1 and J is TRBJ1-1; D unclear. TRBV23-1 is known as an ORF, though its function is uncertain. V gave up 0 bases and J gave up 2 bases, with 10 bases separating them. CDR3 length: 15 residues. As DNA, the CDR3 is TGCGCCAGCAGTCAATCCCGTATTAGAAACACTGAAGCTTTCTTT. Translating gives CASSQSRIRNTEAFF.

The chain employs TRBV19 and TRBJ2-7, with 7 bases lining up with TRBD1. Germline CDR1 and CDR2: LNHDA and SQIVND (reference sequence). This CDR3 region has 14 residues. The V gene end was trimmed by 6 bases and the J gene end by 6 bases; junction bases not matched to a gene: 11. DNA of the CDR3: TGTGCCAGTAGGTACGACAGGGCTCGGGCCGAGCAGTACTTC. Residues: CASRYDRARAEQYF.

The chain's CDR3 is CASSLPPTRLDGYEQYF. For the CDR3, the DNA is TGTGCCAGCAGTCTACCACCCACCCGACTAGACGGCTACGAGCAGTACTTC. V gene TRBV7-2 combines with J gene TRBJ2-7, with D possibly TRBD2 on 6 matching bases. The CDR3 length is 17 residues. Trimming removed 6 bases from V and 3 bases from J, with 24 bases in between. Germline V lookup: CDR1 SGHTA, CDR2 FQGNSA.

J is TRBJ2-1 and V is TRBV25-1, with 10 bases aligning to TRBD2. Germline-derived CDR1 and CDR2 are MGHDK and SYGVNS. This CDR3 is 17 amino acids long. J was trimmed by 4 bases and V by 2 bases; bases with no gene match: 8. The CDR3 loop reads CASSEHLAGERYNEQFF. For the CDR3, the DNA is TGTGCCAGCAGTGAACATCTAGCGGGAGAACGGTACAATGAGCAGTTCTTC.

V and J are TRBV7-9 and TRBJ1-1; TRBD1 matches at 8 bases. The CDR3 contains 16 residues. J gave up 4 bases and V 7 bases, and 14 bases lay outside the gene matches. Germline-derived CDR1 and CDR2 are SEHNR and FQNEAQ (reference sequence). The CDR3 nucleotides read TGTGCCAGCACCTATTATGGACAGGGTTCGGGCACTGAAGCTTTCTTT. It encodes CASTYYGQGSGTEAFF.

The chain is built from TRBV9 and TRBJ2-2; weak D call: TRBD1 (5 bases). The CDR3 extends over 16 amino acids. Germline CDR1 reads SGDLS; CDR2 reads YYNGEE. The V gene lost 3 bases and the J gene lost 0 bases, with 12 bases spanning the gap. CDR3 region: CASSARQISNTGELFF. CDR3 sequence (DNA): TGTGCCAGCAGCGCCCGACAGATATCGAACACCGGGGAGCTGTTTTTT.

The rearrangement links TRBV6-6 to TRBJ1-2, with TRBD1 as a possible D gene (6 bases). The CDR3 is made up of 13 amino acids. Germline lookup yields CDR1 MNHNY and CDR2 SVGAGI (reference sequence). V lost 5 bases, J lost 5 bases, and 12 bases lay in between. The CDR3 protein is CASSDTGRYGYTF. The DNA of the CDR3 is TGTGCCAGCAGTGATACAGGGCGTTATGGCTACACCTTC.

The chain carries TRBV4-2 and TRBJ2-1; D remains unclear. The CDR3 has 17 residues. Germline-derived CDR1 and CDR2 are LGHNA and YNFKEQ. Between the trimmed V and J ends, which lost 0 bases and 0 bases, there was a span of 12 bases. CDR3 region: CASSQDILPSSYNEQFF. The CDR3 DNA reads as TGTGCCAGCAGCCAAGACATATTGCCTAGCTCCTACAATGAGCAGTTCTTC.

The chain carries TRBV7-2 and TRBJ2-5; 7 bases line up with TRBD2. Per the germline V gene, CDR1 is SGHTA and CDR2 is FQGNSA. The trim removed 2 bases at V and 4 bases at J, leaving 10 bases unmatched. The CDR3 sequence is 16 residues long. This chain's CDR3 is CASSLYGPGRGETQYF. The CDR3, as DNA: TGTGCCAGCAGCTTATATGGCCCAGGGAGGGGAGAGACCCAGTACTTC.

The chain couples TRBV4-2 to TRBJ2-5; 14 bases map to TRBD2. The CDR3 covers 16 residues. V lost 5 bases, J lost 0 bases, and 2 bases stayed unmatched. The V gene's germline CDR1 is LGHNA and CDR2 YNFKEQ. The CDR3 DNA follows: TGTGCCAGCAGCTGGACTAGCGGGAGGAACCAAGAGACCCAGTACTTC. Translating it yields CASSWTSGRNQETQYF.

The chain joins TRBV19 to TRBJ2-3; 7 bases line up with TRBD1. The germline V gene encodes CDR1 LNHDA and CDR2 SQIVND (reference sequence). The CDR3 has 14 amino acids. The junction had 8 bases not matched to a gene; V was cut back by 5 bases and J by 6 bases. Here the CDR3 reads CASSLTGNRDTQYF. CDR3 nucleotides: TGTGCCAGTAGTTTGACAGGGAACAGGGATACGCAGTATTTT.

The chain links TRBV5-1 to TRBJ2-2; the D gene is possibly TRBD1 (8 bases). V lost 1 base and J 5 bases, leaving 15 bases between the germline ends. This CDR3 has 16 amino acids. Germline CDR1 is SGHRS and CDR2 is YFSETQ. The CDR3, as DNA: TGCGCCAGCAGCTTGCTACAGGGGGGGCAGACCGGGGAGCTGTTTTTT. This encodes CASSLLQGGQTGELFF.

The chain carries TRBV19 and TRBJ2-5; TRBD1 matches at 8 bases. CDR1 is LNHDA, CDR2 SQIVND, per germline (reference sequence). The CDR3 length is 20 residues. J was trimmed by 4 bases and V by 0 bases; bases with no gene match: 19. The CDR3 DNA reads as TGTGCCAGTAGTATAGACGTGGGTCAGGGGGCGAGGTTTGGTTCAGAGACCCAGTACTTC. Protein sequence: CASSIDVGQGARFGSETQYF. Combining the CDR3 with reference TRBV19 and TRBJ2-5 gives the whole variable domain DGGITQSPKYLFRKEGQNVTLSCEQNLNHDAMYWYRQDPGQGLRLIYYSQIVNDFQKGDIAEGYSVSREKKESFPLTVTSAQKNPTAFYLCASSIDVGQGARFGSETQYFGPGTRLLVL.

The rearrangement joins TRBV5-8 to TRBJ2-3, with D possibly matching TRBD2 (6 bases). V gave up 2 bases and J gave up 2 bases, with 15 bases separating them. CDR3 length: 16 residues. In germline, CDR1 is SGHTS, CDR2 YDEGEE. The DNA of the CDR3 is TGTGCCAGCAGCTTTTGGGGTGGCGGGACCACAGATACGCAGTATTTT. Protein product: CASSFWGGGTTDTQYF.

The J gene is TRBJ1-2, the V gene TRBV5-4; 8 positions match TRBD1. CDR3 length: 14 amino acids. Germline V lookup: CDR1 SGHNT, CDR2 YYREEE (reference sequence). The V segment lost 5 bases and the J segment 5 bases; nucleotides outside the gene matches: 8. This chain's CDR3 is CASSDDRGSYGYTF. CDR3 coding DNA: TGTGCCAGCAGTGATGACAGGGGTAGTTATGGCTACACCTTC.

V gene TRBV29-1 combines with J gene TRBJ2-3; D perhaps matches TRBD2 (7 bases). The CDR3 runs 15 residues. Per germline, CDR1 SQVTM and CDR2 ANQGSEA. Trimming pared 7 bases from V and 0 bases from J, leaving 17 bases between. DNA for the CDR3: TGCAGCGCCACTGTAGGGGGGGACAGCACAGATACGCAGTATTTT. It specifies CSATVGGDSTDTQYF.

The chain joins TRBV7-8 to TRBJ1-1; 9 bases agree with TRBD1. The CDR3 loop spans 20 amino acids. Germline values: CDR1 SGHVS, CDR2 FQNEAQ. Unmatched junction bases numbered 23, after V lost 4 bases and J lost 5 bases. The CDR3, as DNA: TGTGCCAGCAGCTCTTCTTACCGGGACAGGGTAGGTCCAGGGAAGACTGAAGCTTTCTTT. Its protein is CASSSSYRDRVGPGKTEAFF.

The V call is TRBV6-1, the J call TRBJ1-2, with 7 bases matching TRBD1. Germline V lookup: CDR1 MNHNS, CDR2 SASEGT. The CDR3 has 12 amino acids. J was trimmed by 7 bases and V by 5 bases; bases with no gene match: 4. CDR3 nucleotides: TGTGCCAGCAGTAGACGACAGGGTGGCTACACCTTC. Its protein product is CASSRRQGGYTF.

The V gene is TRBV11-2, the J gene TRBJ1-2; D unresolved. Between the trimmed V and J ends, which lost 5 bases and 5 bases, there was a span of 12 bases. Per germline, CDR1 SGHAT and CDR2 FQNNGV. This CDR3 contains 13 residues. CDR3 protein: CASSPGSVYGYTF. The CDR3 DNA is TGTGCCAGCAGCCCCGGGTCAGTGTATGGCTACACCTTC.

In nucleotides, the CDR3 is TGTGCCAGCAGCTTAACCTCCTACGAGCAGTACTTC. As protein: CASSLTSYEQYF. This chain connects TRBV7-2 to TRBJ2-7; the D is unclear. The CDR3 consists of 12 residues. Germline assignment: CDR1 SGHTA and CDR2 FQGNSA. V shed 2 bases and J shed 0 bases, with 2 bases lying between them.